Below are 20 T cell receptor beta chains sequenced from a single sample in a study of blood T cell repertoires in COVID-19. Assay: immunoSEQ multiplex PCR; the TCRdb copy retains only in-frame clones and omits some. The data hold 200,000 or so clones, with roughly 90% observed a single time. Sequenced input: peripheral blood. The receptors stem from a man in his 60s who had recovered from COVID-19.

This clone has a single count. Here the CDR3 DNA reads TGTGCCAGTAGTATAGATGGGACTAGCGGGGGGTCGGTTAATGAGCAGTTCTTC. Protein: CASSIDGTSGGSVNEQFF. The chain employs TRBV19 and TRBJ2-1; TRBD2 agrees at 15 bases. Germline CDR1 and CDR2: LNHDA and SQIVND (reference sequence). The CDR3 runs 18 residues. The V gene end was trimmed by 0 bases and the J gene end by 7 bases; junction bases not matched to a gene: 7.

This chain uses TRBV30 with TRBJ2-1; D perhaps matches TRBD2 (6 bases). The CDR3 covers 11 residues. Germline loops: CDR1 GTSNPN, CDR2 SVGIG (reference sequence). The V end lost 0 bases, the J end lost 13 bases, and 10 bases lay between the germline ends. CDR3 in DNA: TGTGCCTGGAGTGTAAGGAGGGAACAGTTCTTC. Translation gives CAWSVRREQFF.

The chain joins TRBV9 to TRBJ2-7; 7 nucleotides line up with TRBD2. This CDR3 is built from 15 residues. Germline assignment: CDR1 SGDLS and CDR2 YYNGEE. Germline trimming cut 0 bases from V and 6 bases from J; bases unmatched to any gene: 9. The CDR3 spells CASSVDPAGTGEQYF. The CDR3 bases are TGTGCCAGCAGCGTAGACCCAGCGGGGACGGGCGAGCAGTACTTC.

V is TRBV6-2 or TRBV6-3 and J is TRBJ1-5; 7 bases are shared with TRBD1. This CDR3 is 16 amino acids long. Germline V gene data show CDR1 as MNHEY and CDR2 as SVGEGT. The trim removed 0 bases at V and 1 base at J, leaving 3 bases unmatched. CDR3 residues: CASSYSKGASNQPQHF. The CDR3 DNA follows: TGTGCCAGCAGTTACTCGAAGGGGGCGAGCAATCAGCCCCAGCATTTT.

The chain uses TRBV4-2 and TRBJ2-7; 13 bases match TRBD2. The germline V gene has CDR1 LGHNA and CDR2 YNFKEQ. This CDR3 region has 19 residues. V lost 2 bases to trimming and J lost 3 bases; unmatched junction nucleotides: 13. CDR3 sequence: CASSQRLAGGTAYFYEQYF. As DNA, the CDR3 is TGTGCCAGCAGCCAAAGACTAGCGGGAGGCACTGCATACTTCTACGAGCAGTACTTC.

This clone was picked up one time. The chain has TRBV7-2 and TRBJ1-2, with D perhaps matching TRBD1 (6 bases). Per the germline V gene, CDR1 is SGHTA and CDR2 is FQGNSA. The CDR3 contains 15 residues. The V end lost 4 bases, the J end lost 1 base, and 13 bases lay between the germline ends. CDR3 coding DNA: TGTGCCAGCAGCTCAGACAGGTCCTTTAACTATGGCTACACCTTC. Protein sequence: CASSSDRSFNYGYTF.

This sequence joins TRBV28 and TRBJ2-5; 10 bases map to TRBD2. V lost 6 bases to trimming and J lost 2 bases; unmatched junction nucleotides: 12. In germline, CDR1 is MDHEN, CDR2 SYDVKM. The CDR3 is made up of 17 amino acids. The CDR3 nucleotides are TGTGCCAGCAGGTTCCACACACTAGCGGGGCCACAAGAGACCCAGTACTTC. Residues: CASRFHTLAGPQETQYF. The variable domain in full, completed from reference TRBV28 and TRBJ2-5, reads DVKVTQSSRYLVKRTGEKVFLECVQDMDHENMFWYRQDPGLGLRLIYFSYDVKMKEKGDIPEGYSVSREKKERFSLILESASTNQTSMYLCASRFHTLAGPQETQYFGPGTRLLVL.

This sequence joins TRBV7-8 and TRBJ1-1, with 11 nucleotides matching TRBD1. Losses at the gene ends were 5 bases for V and 4 bases for J; bases not matched to a gene: 6. This CDR3 is 15 amino acids long. Germline lookup yields CDR1 SGHVS and CDR2 FQNEAQ. CDR3 nucleotides: TGTGCCAGCAGCCCAGAAGGGACAGGGGGCACTGAAGCTTTCTTT. This encodes CASSPEGTGGTEAFF.

The V and J genes are TRBV5-1 and TRBJ2-2, with D possibly TRBD2 on 5 matching bases. Germline CDR1 and CDR2: SGHRS and YFSETQ. Trimming took 0 bases from V and 7 from J, leaving 10 bases between them. The CDR3 is 14 residues long. The CDR3 loop reads CASSLVSRDGELFF. CDR3 sequence (DNA): TGCGCCAGCAGCTTGGTCTCACGGGACGGGGAGCTGTTTTTT.

This clone was observed once. The chain employs TRBV6-6 and TRBJ1-4; 7 bases agree with TRBD1. The CDR3 is made up of 13 amino acids. CDR1 MNHNY and CDR2 SVGAGI come from the germline V gene (reference sequence). The V and J ends lost 4 bases and 7 bases, in that order; junction bases with no gene match: 3. The CDR3 coding sequence is TGTGCCAGCAGTTCCCAGGGGGGTGAAAAACTGTTTTTT. Its protein product is CASSSQGGEKLFF.

The chain joins TRBV12-3 or TRBV12-4 to TRBJ1-4; no clear D gene. This CDR3 spans 13 amino acids. The germline V and J ends were trimmed by 6 bases and 7 bases, with 12 bases remaining between them. DNA for the CDR3: TGTGCCAGCAGAAAATCAAGAGGTGAAAAACTGTTTTTT. It codes for CASRKSRGEKLFF.

The chain employs TRBV19 and TRBJ2-7; TRBD2 aligns across 15 bases. The J segment lost 2 bases and the V segment lost 9 bases, leaving 8 bases of the junction unmatched. The CDR3 contains 16 residues. Germline CDR1 and CDR2: LNHDA and SQIVND (reference sequence). This CDR3 reads CASSGGTSGRTYEQYF. The CDR3 region has the DNA TGTGCCAGCTCAGGGGGGACTAGCGGGAGGACCTACGAGCAGTACTTC.

The chain uses TRBV24-1 and TRBJ2-1; no clear D gene. The V end lost 6 bases, the J end lost 6 bases, and 14 bases lay between the germline ends. CDR1 and CDR2 from the germline V gene are KGHDR and SFDVKD. The CDR3 length is 14 residues. This chain's CDR3 is CATSPRQRPNEQFF. CDR3 in DNA: TGTGCCACCAGTCCTAGGCAGCGACCCAATGAGCAGTTCTTC.

The rearrangement joins TRBV2 to TRBJ2-6; D possibly corresponds to TRBD2 (6 bases). There are 15 residues in the CDR3. Trimming cost V 7 bases and J 4 bases, with 14 bases left between them. CDR1 and CDR2 (germline): SNHLY, FYNNEI. This CDR3 reads CASTLPGSGANVLTF. CDR3 coding DNA: TGTGCCAGCACTCTACCCGGGAGCGGGGCCAACGTCCTGACTTTC.

V gene TRBV7-2 combines with J gene TRBJ2-7; maybe TRBD2 (5 bases). Germline CDR1 SGHTA, CDR2 FQGNSA. The CDR3 spans 15 residues. Trimming shortened V by 3 bases and J by 5 bases, and 17 bases separated the two germline ends. As DNA, the CDR3 is TGTGCCAGCAGCTTTTGGGAGAGCGGTTTCGACGAGCAGTACTTC. Protein product: CASSFWESGFDEQYF.

The V gene is TRBV3-1 (or the pseudogene TRBV3-2), the J gene TRBJ2-7, with D perhaps TRBD2 (6 bases). The V gene lost 0 bases and the J gene lost 9 bases, with 18 bases spanning the gap. In germline, CDR1 is LGHDT, CDR2 YNNKEL (reference sequence). This CDR3 has 15 residues. CDR3 amino acids: CASSQDSLGGFRQYF. The DNA for the CDR3 is TGTGCCAGCAGCCAAGATAGTCTGGGGGGATTTCGGCAGTACTTC.

CDR3 nucleotide sequence: TGTGCCAGCAAGACAGGGCAACAAGAGACCCAGTACTTC. Its protein product is CASKTGQQETQYF. The rearrangement joins TRBV6-5 to TRBJ2-5; 7 positions agree with TRBD1. Per germline, CDR1 MNHEY and CDR2 SVGAGI. The V gene end was trimmed by 7 bases and the J gene end by 2 bases; junction bases not matched to a gene: 4. The CDR3 extends over 13 amino acids.

This rearrangement joins TRBV24-1 to TRBJ2-7, with D perhaps TRBD2 (5 bases). The CDR3 has 15 amino acids. The V and J ends lost 2 bases and 6 bases respectively, with 16 bases between them. Germline assignment: CDR1 KGHDR and CDR2 SFDVKD. CDR3 region: CATSDWPEGFCEQYF. In nucleotides, the CDR3 is TGTGCCACCAGTGATTGGCCAGAGGGCTTCTGCGAGCAGTACTTC.

The chain employs TRBV6-5 and TRBJ1-6, with D possibly TRBD1 on 5 matching bases. Germline V lookup: CDR1 MNHEY, CDR2 SVGAGI. This CDR3 is built from 14 residues. Between the trimmed V and J ends, which lost 8 bases and 0 bases, there was a span of 8 bases. The CDR3 DNA follows: TGTGCCAGCCATGACAGCTCCTATAATTCACCCCTCCACTTT. Protein product: CASHDSSYNSPLHF.

The chain is built from TRBV6-6 and TRBJ2-2; D is possibly TRBD1 (6 bases). Germline V CDR1 and CDR2: MNHNY, SVGAGI (reference sequence). V was shortened by 5 bases and J by 3 bases, with 19 bases between the two germline ends. This CDR3 contains 17 residues. The CDR3 sequence is CASSPPNTGTHTGELFF. CDR3 sequence (DNA): TGTGCCAGCAGTCCCCCTAACACAGGGACGCACACCGGGGAGCTGTTTTTT.